This entry is about one TCR beta chain. The sample originates from a study of blood T cell repertoires in COVID-19. Study context: The origin of the acute and convalescent COVID-19 samples was the United States, Italy and Spain. Nucleic acid was either cDNA or gDNA, and it came from T cells, B-cell-depleted T cells, or PBMCs.

In the original processing: Nucleated cell number was recorded as an estimate derived from reference gene primer amplification. Assay used: immunoSEQ multiplex PCR; TCRdb lists only in-frame clones, some missing. The D gene and trimming were derived from the DNA, and the V and J assignments and clone size from that table. Found here are more than 100,000 clones, around 82% of them singletons; the top ten hold 1.4%. V was clipped by 2 bases and J by 8 bases, with 15 bases between them. Germline V lookup: CDR1 SGHNT, CDR2 YENEEA. This CDR3 contains 15 residues. The chain carries TRBV11-3 and TRBJ2-2, with D unclear. Sequencing was done on a sample of peripheral blood. This clonotype was sampled from a man in his 60s with acute or convalescent COVID-19. The CDR3 bases are TGTGCCAGCAGCTTACTACCGACCTTGGAGGGGGAGCTGTTTTTT. Its translation: CASSLLPTLEGELFF.